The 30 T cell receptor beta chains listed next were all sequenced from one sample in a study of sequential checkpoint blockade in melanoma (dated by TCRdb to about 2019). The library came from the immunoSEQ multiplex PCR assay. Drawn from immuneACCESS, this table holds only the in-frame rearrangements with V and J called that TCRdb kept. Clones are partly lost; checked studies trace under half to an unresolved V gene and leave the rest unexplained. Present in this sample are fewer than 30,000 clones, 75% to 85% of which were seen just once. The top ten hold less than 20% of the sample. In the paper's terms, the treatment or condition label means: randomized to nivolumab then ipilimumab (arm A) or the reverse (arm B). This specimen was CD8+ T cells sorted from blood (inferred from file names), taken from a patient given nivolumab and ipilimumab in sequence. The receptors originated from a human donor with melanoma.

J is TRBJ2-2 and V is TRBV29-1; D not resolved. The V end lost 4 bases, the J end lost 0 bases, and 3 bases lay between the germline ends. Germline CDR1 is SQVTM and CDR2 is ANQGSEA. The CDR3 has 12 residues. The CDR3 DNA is TGCAGCGTTGTCGCGAACACCGGGGAGCTGTTTTTT. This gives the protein CSVVANTGELFF.

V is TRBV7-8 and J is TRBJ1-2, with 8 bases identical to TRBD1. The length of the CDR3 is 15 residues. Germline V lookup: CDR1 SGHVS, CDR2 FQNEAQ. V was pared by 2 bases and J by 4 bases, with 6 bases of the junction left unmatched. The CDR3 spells CASSLRQDRAYGYTF. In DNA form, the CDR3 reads TGTGCCAGCAGCTTACGACAGGACAGGGCCTATGGCTACACCTTC.

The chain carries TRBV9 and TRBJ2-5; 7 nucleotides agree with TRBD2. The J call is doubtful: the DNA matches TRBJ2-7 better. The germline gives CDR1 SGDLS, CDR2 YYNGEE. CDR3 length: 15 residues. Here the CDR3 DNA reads TGTGCCAGCAGCGTAGGGGGAGGGTTGGCCTACGAGCAGTACTTC. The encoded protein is CASSVGGGLAYEQYF.

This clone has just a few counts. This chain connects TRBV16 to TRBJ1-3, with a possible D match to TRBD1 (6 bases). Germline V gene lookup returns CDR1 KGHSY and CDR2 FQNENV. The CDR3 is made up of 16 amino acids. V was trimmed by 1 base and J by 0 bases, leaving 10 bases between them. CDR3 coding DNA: TGTGCCAGCAGCCAATGGGACACCAACTCTGGAAACACCATATATTTT. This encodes CASSQWDTNSGNTIYF.

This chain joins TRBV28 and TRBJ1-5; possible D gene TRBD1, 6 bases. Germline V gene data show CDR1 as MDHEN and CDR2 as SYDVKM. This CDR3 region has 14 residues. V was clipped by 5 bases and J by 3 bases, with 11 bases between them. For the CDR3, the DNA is TGTGCCAGCAGTCCATACAGGGTCAATCAGCCCCAGCATTTT. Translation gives CASSPYRVNQPQHF. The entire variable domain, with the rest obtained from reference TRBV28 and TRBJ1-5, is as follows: DVKVTQSSRYLVKRTGEKVFLECVQDMDHENMFWYRQDPGLGLRLIYFSYDVKMKEKGDIPEGYSVSREKKERFSLILESASTNQTSMYLCASSPYRVNQPQHFGDGTRLSIL.

The CDR3 protein is CASRPTGGTEAFF. DNA of the CDR3: TGTGCCAGCCGGCCTACAGGGGGGACTGAAGCTTTCTTT. The genes are TRBV27 and TRBJ1-1; 8 bases fit TRBD1. After removal of 8 bases from V and 5 bases from J, the junction contained 7 bases not matched to a gene. The germline CDR1 and CDR2 sequences are MNHEY and SMNVEV (reference sequence). The CDR3 sequence is 13 residues long.

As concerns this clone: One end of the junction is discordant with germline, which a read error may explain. CDR3 loop: CASSQVWGPNNYEQYF. As DNA, the CDR3 is TGCGCCAGCAGTCAAGTCTGGGGCCCCAATAACTACGAGCAGTACTTC. The chain is built from TRBV4-3 and TRBJ2-7, with D tentatively TRBD1 (5 bases). This CDR3 region has 16 residues. CDR1 is LGHNA, CDR2 YSLEER, per germline.

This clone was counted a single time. CDR3 residues: CASSQGPAGASYNEQFF. The CDR3 nucleotides are TGCGCCAGCAGCCAAGGTCCTGCAGGGGCCTCCTACAATGAGCAGTTCTTC. The chain recombines TRBV4-3 with TRBJ2-1, with D possibly TRBD1 on 6 matching bases. Trimming removed 1 base from V and 0 bases from J, with 13 bases in between. This CDR3 region has 17 residues. Germline CDR1 is LGHNA and CDR2 is YSLEER.

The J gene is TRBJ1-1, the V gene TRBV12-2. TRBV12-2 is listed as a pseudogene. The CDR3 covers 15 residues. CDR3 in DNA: TGTGCAAGTCGCTTCACGGGGGGGCGATGGACTGAAGCTTTCTTT. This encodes CASRFTGGRWTEAFF.

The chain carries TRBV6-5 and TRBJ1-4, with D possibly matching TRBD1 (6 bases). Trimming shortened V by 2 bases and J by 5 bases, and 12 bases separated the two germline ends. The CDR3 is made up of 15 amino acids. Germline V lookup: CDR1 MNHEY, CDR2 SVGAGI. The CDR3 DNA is TGTGCCAGCAGTTACCTCACAGGGATAAATGAAAAACTGTTTTTT. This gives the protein CASSYLTGINEKLFF.

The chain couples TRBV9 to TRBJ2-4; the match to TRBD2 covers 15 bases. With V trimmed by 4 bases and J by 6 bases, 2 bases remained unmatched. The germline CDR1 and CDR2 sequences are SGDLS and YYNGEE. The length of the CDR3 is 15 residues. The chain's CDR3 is CASSWTSGGGNIQYF. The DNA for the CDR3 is TGTGCCAGCAGCTGGACTAGCGGGGGGGGAAACATTCAGTACTTC.

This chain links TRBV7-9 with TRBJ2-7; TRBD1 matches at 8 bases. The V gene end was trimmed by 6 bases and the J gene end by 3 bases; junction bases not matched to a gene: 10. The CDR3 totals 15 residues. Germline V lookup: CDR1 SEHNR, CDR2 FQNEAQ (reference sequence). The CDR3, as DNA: TGTGCCAGCAGTGAAGTCACAGGGGGATACTACGAGCAGTACTTC. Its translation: CASSEVTGGYYEQYF.

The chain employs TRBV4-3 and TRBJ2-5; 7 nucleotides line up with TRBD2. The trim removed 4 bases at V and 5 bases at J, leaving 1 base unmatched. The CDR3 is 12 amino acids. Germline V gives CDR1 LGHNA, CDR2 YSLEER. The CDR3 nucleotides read TGCGCCAGCAGCCGGGGGGGTGAGACCCAGTACTTC. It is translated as CASSRGGETQYF.

This chain's CDR3 is CASSQAGQFYEQYF. In DNA, the CDR3 is TGCGCCAGCAGCCAAGCGGGACAGTTCTACGAGCAGTACTTC. V gene TRBV4-3 combines with J gene TRBJ2-7; 7 bases are a match to TRBD1. This CDR3 has 14 residues. The V gene end was trimmed by 1 base and the J gene end by 3 bases; junction bases not matched to a gene: 3. Germline V gene sequence: CDR1 LGHNA, CDR2 YSLEER.

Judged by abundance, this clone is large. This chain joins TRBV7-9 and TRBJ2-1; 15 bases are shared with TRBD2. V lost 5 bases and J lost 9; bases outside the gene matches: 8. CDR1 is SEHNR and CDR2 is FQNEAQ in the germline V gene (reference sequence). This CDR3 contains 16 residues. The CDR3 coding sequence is TGTGCCAGCAGCCCCGGGACTAGCGGGAGGAGGGGTGAGCAGTTCTTC. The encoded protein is CASSPGTSGRRGEQFF.

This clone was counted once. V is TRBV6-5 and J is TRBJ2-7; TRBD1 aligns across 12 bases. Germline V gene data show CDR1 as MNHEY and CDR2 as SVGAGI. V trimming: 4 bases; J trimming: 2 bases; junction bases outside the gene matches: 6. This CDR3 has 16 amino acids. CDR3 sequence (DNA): TGTGCCAGCAGTTCTCGAGGGACAGGGGGCCCCTACGAGCAGTACTTC. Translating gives CASSSRGTGGPYEQYF.

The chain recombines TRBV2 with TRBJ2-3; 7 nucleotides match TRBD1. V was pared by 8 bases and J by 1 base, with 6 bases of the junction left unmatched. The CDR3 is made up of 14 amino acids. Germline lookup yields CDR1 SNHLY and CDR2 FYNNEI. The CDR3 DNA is TGTGCCAGCCGAACCGACAGGGGCACAGATACGCAGTATTTT. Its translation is CASRTDRGTDTQYF.

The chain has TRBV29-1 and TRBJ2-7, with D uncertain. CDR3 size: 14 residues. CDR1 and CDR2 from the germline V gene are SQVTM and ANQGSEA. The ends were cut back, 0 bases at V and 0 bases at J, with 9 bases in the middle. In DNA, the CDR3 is TGCAGCGTTGAAGATGTGGGCAGCTCCTACGAGCAGTACTTC. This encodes CSVEDVGSSYEQYF.

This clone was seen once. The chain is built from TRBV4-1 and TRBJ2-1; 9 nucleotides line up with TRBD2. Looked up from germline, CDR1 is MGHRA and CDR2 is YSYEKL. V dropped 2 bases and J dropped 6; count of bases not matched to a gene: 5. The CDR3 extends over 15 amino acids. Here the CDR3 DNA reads TGCGCCAGCAGCCAAAGTCTAGCGGGAATCAATGAGCAGTTCTTC. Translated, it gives CASSQSLAGINEQFF.

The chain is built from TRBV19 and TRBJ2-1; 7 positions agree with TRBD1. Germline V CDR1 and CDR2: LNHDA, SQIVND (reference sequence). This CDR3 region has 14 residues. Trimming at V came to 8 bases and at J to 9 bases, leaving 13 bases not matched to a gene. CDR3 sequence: CASRALQGSGEQFF. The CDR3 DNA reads TGTGCCAGTCGGGCCCTACAGGGGTCGGGTGAGCAGTTCTTC.

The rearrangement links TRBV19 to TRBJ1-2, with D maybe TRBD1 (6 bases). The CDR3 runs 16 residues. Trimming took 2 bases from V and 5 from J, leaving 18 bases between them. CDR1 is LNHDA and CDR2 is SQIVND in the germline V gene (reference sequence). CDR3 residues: CASSIQAGASSYGYTF. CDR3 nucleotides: TGTGCCAGTAGTATACAGGCAGGGGCCTCCTCTTATGGCTACACCTTC.

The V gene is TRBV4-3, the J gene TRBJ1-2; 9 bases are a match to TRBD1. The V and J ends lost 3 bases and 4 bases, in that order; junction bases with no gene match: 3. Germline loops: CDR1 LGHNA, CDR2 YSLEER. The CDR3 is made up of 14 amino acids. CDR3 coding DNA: TGCGCCAGCAGCCAGGGACAGGGAGGCTATGGCTACACCTTC. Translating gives CASSQGQGGYGYTF.

The CDR3 region has the DNA TGTGCCAGCAGCTTGGGGCTCGAGCAGTTCTTC. Amino acids: CASSLGLEQFF. V gene TRBV11-2 combines with J gene TRBJ2-1; TRBD1 might be the D (5 bases). CDR1 and CDR2 (germline): SGHAT, FQNNGV. The CDR3 is 11 residues long. V lost 3 bases, J lost 10 bases, and 7 bases lay in between.

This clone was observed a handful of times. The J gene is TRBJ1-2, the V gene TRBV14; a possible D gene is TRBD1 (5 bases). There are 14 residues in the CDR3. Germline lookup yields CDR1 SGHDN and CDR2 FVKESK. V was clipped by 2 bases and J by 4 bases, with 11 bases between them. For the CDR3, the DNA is TGTGCCAGCAGCCAACAGGGTTCCAGCTATGGCTACACCTTC. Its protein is CASSQQGSSYGYTF.

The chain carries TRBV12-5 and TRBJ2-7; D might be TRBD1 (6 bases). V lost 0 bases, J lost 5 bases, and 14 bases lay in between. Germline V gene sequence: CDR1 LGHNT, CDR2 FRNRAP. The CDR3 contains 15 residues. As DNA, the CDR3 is TGTGCTAGTGGTTTGGTAACAGGGTACAGAGACGAGCAGTACTTC. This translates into CASGLVTGYRDEQYF.

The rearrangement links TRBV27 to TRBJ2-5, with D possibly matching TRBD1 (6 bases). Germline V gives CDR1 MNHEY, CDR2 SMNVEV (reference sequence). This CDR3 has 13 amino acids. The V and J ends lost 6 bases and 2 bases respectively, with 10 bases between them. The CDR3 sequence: CASRDSLQETQYF. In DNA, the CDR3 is TGTGCCAGCAGGGACAGCCTACAAGAGACCCAGTACTTC.

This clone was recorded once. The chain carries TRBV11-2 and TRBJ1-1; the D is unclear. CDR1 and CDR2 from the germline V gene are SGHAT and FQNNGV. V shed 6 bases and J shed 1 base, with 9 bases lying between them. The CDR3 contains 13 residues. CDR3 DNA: TGTGCCAGCAGGTTAACGAGGAACACTGAAGCTTTCTTT. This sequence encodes CASRLTRNTEAFF. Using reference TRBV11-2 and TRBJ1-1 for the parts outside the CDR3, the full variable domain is EAGVAQSPRYKIIEKRQSVAFWCNPISGHATLYWYQQILGQGPKLLIQFQNNGVVDDSQLPKDRFSAERLKGVDSTLKIQPAKLEDSAVYLCASRLTRNTEAFFGQGTRLTVV.

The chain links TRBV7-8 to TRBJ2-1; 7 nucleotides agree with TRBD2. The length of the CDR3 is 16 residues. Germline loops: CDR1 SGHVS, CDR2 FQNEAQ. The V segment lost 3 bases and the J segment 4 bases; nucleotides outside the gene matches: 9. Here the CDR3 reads CASSFLAEELYNEQFF. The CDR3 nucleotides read TGTGCCAGCAGCTTCCTAGCGGAAGAACTTTACAATGAGCAGTTCTTC.

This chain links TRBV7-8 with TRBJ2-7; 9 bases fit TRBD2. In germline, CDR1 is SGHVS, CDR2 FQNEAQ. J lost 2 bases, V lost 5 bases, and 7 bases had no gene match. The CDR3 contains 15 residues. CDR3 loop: CASSPGTSSTYEQYF. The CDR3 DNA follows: TGTGCCAGCAGCCCCGGGACTAGCAGTACCTACGAGCAGTACTTC.

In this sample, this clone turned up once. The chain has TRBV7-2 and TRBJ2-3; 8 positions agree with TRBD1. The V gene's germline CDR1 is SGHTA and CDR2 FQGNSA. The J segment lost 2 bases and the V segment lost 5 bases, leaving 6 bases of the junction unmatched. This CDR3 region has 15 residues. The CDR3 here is CASSLQGVATDTQYF. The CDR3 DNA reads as TGTGCCAGCAGCCTACAGGGGGTCGCCACAGATACGCAGTATTTT. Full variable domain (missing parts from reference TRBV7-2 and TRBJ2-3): GAGVSQSPSNKVTEKGKDVELRCDPISGHTALYWYRQSLGQGLEFLIYFQGNSAPDKSGLPSDRFSAERTGGSVSTLTIQRTQQEDSAVYLCASSLQGVATDTQYFGPGTRLTVL.